This T cell receptor (beta chain) was retrieved from a study of blood T cell repertoires in COVID-19 (dated by TCRdb to about 2020). Regarding the complete study: Samples from collaborators originated in the United States, Italy and Spain and spanned both the acute and convalescent phases of COVID-19. The prospective study material was composed of cDNA or gDNA derived from T cells, B-cell-depleted T cells, or PBMCs. The dataset comprised deeply sampled blood TCRbeta repertoires from subjects exposed to, actively infected with, or recovered from COVID-19. The repertoires were released in a freely available public database meant as a resource for research on the immune response to SARS-CoV-2. Samples were obtained from the ongoing ImmuneRACE study (first 160 participants) and from 1,254 subjects provided by 6 global collaborators. Sample metadata almost always included a de-identified subject ID, COVID-19 status, age in years and sex. Where available, HLA class I and class II types were taken from metadata supplied by the sample provider and were not determined by assay-based typing.

General conclusions and limits of the study: The quantity of clinical and demographic metadata differed by source and by participant and was supplied without curation.

At the junction V is shortened by 7 bases and J by 2 bases, with 18 bases in between. The CDR3 covers 15 residues, taking in both the cysteine and the phenylalanine. Just the 45-base CDR3 DNA is kept, in frame starting at base 1. Looking up the germline V gene yields CDR1 ENHRY and CDR2 SYGVKD. In Seattle, one collaborating source enrolled patients while the infection was active and tracked those patients longitudinally over the course of disease. The collaborating institutions used their own protocols to collect whole blood in K2EDTA tubes. For TCRbeta analysis, collaborators shipped samples as frozen whole blood, isolated PBMCs, or DNA extracted from either of those sample types. TCRbeta CDR3 regions were amplified from genomic DNA using the immunoSEQ Assay, a bias-controlled multiplex PCR. For the original study's pipeline: The number of nucleated cells in each sample was estimated by amplification of reference gene primers within the assay. To quantify the absolute abundance of each unique TCRbeta CDR3 rearrangement, sequence reads were collapsed and filtered. For each sample, productive Simpson clonality was calculated by taking the square root of Simpson's diversity index across productive rearrangements. The source is immuneACCESS, and TCRdb retained only in-frame sequences with V and J called. Part of the clones is not carried over; for the studies checked, unresolved V genes explain less than half of this, and the remainder is unexplained. Clonal size and the V and J genes are those of that table, whereas D and trimming came from the DNA. Here the sample has about 160,000 clones; approximately 87% occur a single time. The ten top clones hold about 9.3% of the sample.

This clone was found once. Its antigen remains unidentified. The record has no base qualities; no much larger clone is one base away. Sequencing was performed on peripheral blood. The chain is assembled from TRBV10-3 and TRBJ2-7; no D gene can be assigned with confidence. This clonotype was obtained from a woman in her 70s with COVID-19, enrolled during active disease. CDR3 region: CAITPGPPDAYEQYF. In nucleotides, the sequence is TGTGCCATCACTCCTGGGCCTCCAGATGCCTACGAGCAGTACTTC.